This T cell receptor beta chain was documented in a study of CD8 T cells in Susac syndrome. Study-level information: When blood was drawn, the patients with Susac syndrome were therapy-naive, on corticosteroids, or on intravenous immunoglobulin alone.

Reverse transcription of about 0.45 to 1 ug RNA was performed with random hexamers. Amplification of TCR beta CDR3 across 54 Vbeta and 13 Jbeta was performed with immunoSEQ multiplex PCR. In TCRdb, the immunoSEQ multiplex PCR reads were re-called with MiXCR into one record per CDR3 protein. The sample holds about 130,000 distinct CDR3 sequences, 90% to 95% seen once. V shed 0 bases, J shed 6 bases, and the junction held 5 bases outside the gene matches. The CDR3 totals 14 residues. CDR1 and CDR2 (germline): GTSNPN, SVGIG (reference sequence). The V call is TRBV30, the J call TRBJ2-7; 10 positions agree with TRBD1. Sequences were obtained from CD8+ T cells from PBMCs. The TCR comes from a human donor with Susac syndrome. The CDR3 coding sequence is TGTGCCTGGAGTGTTCTGGACAGGGGGTCCGAGCAGTACTTC. Residues: CAWSVLDRGSEQYF.